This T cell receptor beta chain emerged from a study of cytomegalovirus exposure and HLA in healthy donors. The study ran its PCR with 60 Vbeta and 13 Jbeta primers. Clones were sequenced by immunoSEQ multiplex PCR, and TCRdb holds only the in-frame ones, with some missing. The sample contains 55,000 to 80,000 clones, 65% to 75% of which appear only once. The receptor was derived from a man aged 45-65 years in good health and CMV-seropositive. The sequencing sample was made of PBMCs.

This chain's CDR3 is CASSRTSGGVGQFF. In DNA form, the CDR3 reads TGTGCCAGCAGCCGGACTAGCGGGGGAGTAGGGCAGTTCTTC. The rearrangement joins TRBV6-5 to TRBJ2-1; the match to TRBD2 covers 13 bases. Germline values: CDR1 MNHEY, CDR2 SVGAGI. V was clipped by 6 bases and J by 12 bases; unmatched bases: 8. This CDR3 has 14 amino acids.